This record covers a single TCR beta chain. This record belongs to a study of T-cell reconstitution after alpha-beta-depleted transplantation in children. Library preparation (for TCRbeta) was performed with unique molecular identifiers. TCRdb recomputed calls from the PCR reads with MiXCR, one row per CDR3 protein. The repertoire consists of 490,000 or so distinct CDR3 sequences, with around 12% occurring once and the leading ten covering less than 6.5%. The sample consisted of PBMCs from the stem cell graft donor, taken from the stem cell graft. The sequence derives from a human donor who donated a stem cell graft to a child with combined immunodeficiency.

Written as DNA, the CDR3 is TGTGCCACCAGCCCCGGGACAGGGGGCTCTGAAGCTTTCTTT. Translated, it gives CATSPGTGGSEAFF. The chain links TRBV15 to TRBJ1-1; TRBD1 matches 12 bases. CDR1 is LNHNV, CDR2 YYDKDF, per germline (reference sequence). The CDR3 is 14 residues long. V lost 5 bases, J lost 6 bases, and 4 bases stayed unmatched.